This T cell receptor (beta chain) was sequenced for a study of cytomegalovirus exposure and HLA in healthy donors. About the study: The roughly 120 million unique TCR beta sequences, from around 200 million T cells, were found by an earlier analysis. In an early release, HLA-typed donors contributed tens of millions of unique TCR sequences. General study points: A later analysis associated 15,000 or so TCR beta sequences with HLA alleles at a 0.05 false discovery rate.

Vbeta (60) and Jbeta (13) primers were used in the PCR. The data were produced by immunoSEQ multiplex PCR, yet TCRdb's version contains in-frame clones alone and is incomplete. The table includes hundreds of thousands of clones, 85% detected once. Germline CDR1 and CDR2: SGHRS and YFSETQ. The CDR3 covers 14 residues. Trimming took 9 bases from V and 2 from J; bases not matched to a gene: 9. Concerning this clone itself: Antigen: not known.

The rearrangement joins TRBV5-1 to TRBJ2-3; 7 nucleotides agree with TRBD2. This receptor was obtained from a girl aged 2-15 years in good health and CMV-seronegative. The sample comprised PBMCs. CDR3 in amino acids: CATSPSGYTDTQYF. The DNA of the CDR3 is TGCGCCACGTCGCCTAGCGGCTACACAGATACGCAGTATTTT. Filled out from reference TRBV5-1 and TRBJ2-3, the complete variable domain reads KAGVTQTPRYLIKTRGQQVTLSCSPISGHRSVSWYQQTPGQGLQFLFEYFSETQRNKGNFPGRFSGRQFSNSRSEMNVSTLELGDSALYLCATSPSGYTDTQYFGPGTRLTVL.